This T cell receptor (beta chain) was profiled in a study of CD8 T cells in Susac syndrome. Findings and caveats of the study: The TCR sequencing and HLA analysis in the study involved a relatively small number of individuals, as the study acknowledged.

Note on this clonotype: What it binds is unknown.

RNA amounts of about 0.5 to 1 ug underwent reverse transcription with random hexamers. immunoSEQ multiplex PCR amplified TCR beta CDR3 across 54 Vbeta, 13 Jbeta. TCRdb re-derived calls from the immunoSEQ multiplex PCR reads in MiXCR, one entry per CDR3 protein. The sample has 150,000 to 200,000 distinct CDR3 sequences; 92% are singletons. CDR1 and CDR2 (germline): SGHTA, FQGNSA. V was pared by 5 bases and J by 4 bases, with 9 bases between. CDR3 length equals 12 residues. Sequenced material: CD4+ T cells from PBMCs. This clonotype was obtained from a human donor in good health. The V call is TRBV7-2, the J call TRBJ2-7; D not certain. DNA of the CDR3: TGTGCCAGCAGCGAAAATCCATACGAGCAGTACTTC. Translating it yields CASSENPYEQYF.